The 13 T cell receptor beta chains given below trace back to one sample, sequenced in a study of graft-versus-host responses after intestinal transplantation. Lymphocytes (intraepithelial and lamina propria) were released by processing the graft tissue. Only in-frame clones appear in the TCRdb table, and some are missing; sequencing was by immunoSEQ multiplex PCR. In the table there are over 60,000 clones, 75% to 90% of which are singletons. The source was ileum tissue, collected roughly 54 weeks after transplant. All receptors come from a human patient who received an intestinal transplant, so some T cells may come from the graft donor.

The chain combines TRBV6-6 with TRBJ2-7; D gene uncertain. Germline V CDR1 and CDR2: MNHNY, SVGAGI (reference sequence). V was shortened by 0 bases and J by 0 bases, with 0 bases between the two germline ends. The length of the CDR3 is 12 residues. The CDR3 region is CASSYSSYEQYF. As DNA, the CDR3 is TGTGCCAGCAGTTACTCCTCCTACGAGCAGTACTTC.

The sample holds one count of this clone. The chain carries TRBV4-1 and TRBJ2-7; either TRBD1 or TRBD2 may fit D (5 bases each). Per germline, CDR1 MGHRA and CDR2 YSYEKL. The CDR3 consists of 16 residues. Trimming left V 4 bases short and J 0 bases short, with 16 bases between. This CDR3 reads CASSPSGQASSYEQYF. In DNA, the CDR3 is TGCGCCAGCAGCCCCTCGGGGCAGGCGAGCTCCTACGAGCAGTACTTC.

The chain is built from TRBV7-9 and TRBJ1-1; the match to TRBD1 covers 11 bases. The V segment lost 4 bases and the J segment 5 bases; nucleotides outside the gene matches: 12. The CDR3 is made up of 17 amino acids. CDR1 is SEHNR and CDR2 is FQNEAQ in the germline V gene (reference sequence). CDR3 protein: CASSSDRGLLPKTEAFF. The CDR3 region has the DNA TGTGCCAGCAGCTCGGACAGGGGGCTTCTTCCTAAAACTGAAGCTTTCTTT.

The chain couples TRBV27 to TRBJ1-3; the match to TRBD1 covers 8 bases. CDR3 size: 15 residues. Trimming took 3 bases from V and 4 from J; bases not matched to a gene: 5. CDR1 is MNHEY, CDR2 SMNVEV, per germline (reference sequence). The CDR3: CASSLTGAVGNTIYF. CDR3 nucleotides: TGTGCCAGCAGTTTGACAGGGGCGGTAGGAAACACCATATATTTT.

This clone occurred a few times. The chain has TRBV6-5 and TRBJ1-1; 9 nucleotides agree with TRBD1. Germline trimming cut 2 bases from V and 1 base from J; bases unmatched to any gene: 2. CDR1 and CDR2 from the germline V gene are MNHEY and SVGAGI. The CDR3 runs to 15 residues. CDR3 protein: CASSYGGQGNTEAFF. CDR3 coding DNA: TGTGCCAGCAGTTACGGGGGACAGGGGAACACTGAAGCTTTCTTT.

As DNA, the CDR3 is TGTGCCATCAGGACTAGCGGGGAAACCTACGAGCAGTACTTC. It encodes CAIRTSGETYEQYF. The chain combines TRBV10-3 with TRBJ2-7; TRBD2 matches 11 bases. Germline assignment: CDR1 ENHRY and CDR2 SYGVKD. V lost 6 bases, J lost 2 bases, and 3 bases stayed unmatched. This CDR3 spans 14 amino acids.

The chain recombines TRBV18 with TRBJ1-6; TRBD1 matches 7 bases. Per the germline V gene, CDR1 is KGHSH and CDR2 is LQKENI. The CDR3 covers 15 residues. With V trimmed by 3 bases and J by 5 bases, 4 bases remained unmatched. This CDR3 reads CASSPLGQNNSPLHF. The CDR3 DNA reads TGTGCCAGCTCACCGCTGGGACAGAATAATTCACCCCTCCACTTT.

The J gene is TRBJ2-7, the V gene TRBV7-6; TRBD2 is a possible D gene (6 bases). Germline lookup yields CDR1 SGHVS and CDR2 FNYEAQ. This CDR3 spans 15 amino acids. The ends were cut back, 0 bases at V and 0 bases at J, with 9 bases in the middle. CDR3 coding DNA: TGTGCCAGCAGCTTAGCCGGGGGATACTCCTACGAGCAGTACTTC. This codes for CASSLAGGYSYEQYF. Full variable domain (rest looked up from reference TRBV7-6 and TRBJ2-7): GAGVSQSPRYKVTKRGQDVALRCDPISGHVSLYWYRQALGQGPEFLTYFNYEAQQDKSGLPNDRFSAERPEGSISTLTIQRTEQRDSAMYRCASSLAGGYSYEQYFGPGTRLTVT.

V is TRBV4-1 and J is TRBJ1-1; 8 positions match TRBD1. After removal of 3 bases from V and 7 bases from J, the junction contained 10 bases not matched to a gene. The CDR3 runs 15 residues. Germline values: CDR1 MGHRA, CDR2 YSYEKL. The CDR3 here is CASSHPDRAFGEAFF. The CDR3 nucleotides read TGCGCCAGCAGCCATCCGGACAGGGCGTTCGGTGAAGCTTTCTTT.

This clone occurred once. V and J are TRBV5-1 and TRBJ1-1; TRBD1 might be the D (5 bases). The ends were cut back, 3 bases at V and 3 bases at J, with 12 bases in the middle. This CDR3 contains 14 residues. Germline values: CDR1 SGHRS, CDR2 YFSETQ. The CDR3 here is CASSYPREDTEAFF. The CDR3 DNA is TGCGCCAGCAGCTACCCCAGGGAGGACACTGAAGCTTTCTTT. Filled out from reference TRBV5-1 and TRBJ1-1, the complete variable domain reads KAGVTQTPRYLIKTRGQQVTLSCSPISGHRSVSWYQQTPGQGLQFLFEYFSETQRNKGNFPGRFSGRQFSNSRSEMNVSTLELGDSALYLCASSYPREDTEAFFGQGTRLTVV.

The chain uses TRBV19 and TRBJ2-1; tentatively, D is TRBD2 (7 bases). V was pared by 5 bases and J by 8 bases, with 16 bases between. Germline CDR1 and CDR2: LNHDA and SQIVND (reference sequence). This CDR3 has 14 amino acids. DNA for the CDR3: TGTGCCAGTAGTTCCCTAGGGGGGGGCGATGAGCAGTTCTTC. Its translation: CASSSLGGGDEQFF.

V and J are TRBV2 and TRBJ1-1; D is perhaps TRBD1 (6 bases). The V gene's germline CDR1 is SNHLY and CDR2 FYNNEI. The CDR3 sequence is 15 residues long. The V and J ends lost 6 bases and 0 bases respectively, with 14 bases between them. CDR3 nucleotides: TGTGCCAGCAGCGAGGGGGGGGTCATGAACACTGAAGCTTTCTTT. Protein sequence: CASSEGGVMNTEAFF.

This sequence joins TRBV4-2 and TRBJ1-3, with 8 bases lining up with TRBD1. Germline V gene lookup returns CDR1 LGHNA and CDR2 YNFKEQ. The CDR3 has 15 residues. The ends lost 1 base at V and 2 bases at J; junction bases unmatched: 1. The CDR3 nucleotides are TGTGCCAGCAGCCAAGGGACAGGGACTGGAAACACCATATATTTT. Translating gives CASSQGTGTGNTIYF.